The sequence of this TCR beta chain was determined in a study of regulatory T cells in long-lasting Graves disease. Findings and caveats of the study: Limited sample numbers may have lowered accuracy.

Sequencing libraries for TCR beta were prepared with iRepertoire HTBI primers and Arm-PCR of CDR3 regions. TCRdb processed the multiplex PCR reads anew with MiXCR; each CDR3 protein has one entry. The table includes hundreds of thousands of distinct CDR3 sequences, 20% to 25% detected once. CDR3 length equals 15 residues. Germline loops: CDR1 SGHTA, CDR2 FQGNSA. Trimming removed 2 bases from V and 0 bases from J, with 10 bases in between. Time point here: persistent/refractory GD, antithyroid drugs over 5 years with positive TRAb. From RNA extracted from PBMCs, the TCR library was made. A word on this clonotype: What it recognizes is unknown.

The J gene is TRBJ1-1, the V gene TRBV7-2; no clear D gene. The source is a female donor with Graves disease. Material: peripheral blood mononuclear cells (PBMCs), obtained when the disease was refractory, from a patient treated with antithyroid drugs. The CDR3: CASSLSIVMNTEAFF. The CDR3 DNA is TGTGCCAGCAGCTTATCCATTGTCATGAACACTGAAGCTTTCTTT.